These 5 T cell receptor beta chains share one sample of origin, sequenced in a study of T cell clonality in common variable immunodeficiency. TCRdb keeps only in-frame clones here, not all; method: immunoSEQ multiplex PCR. The specimen has about 52,000 clones, none found just once. Sequenced: peripheral blood mononuclear cells. These receptors originate from a person between 18 and 75 years old in good health.

This clone was recorded at least ten times. The read ends 3 residues shy of where the CDR3 ends; the end is completed using the germline J gene. This chain connects TRBV5-1 to TRBJ1-2, with 8 bases identical to TRBD1. Germline V CDR1 and CDR2: SGHRS, YFSETQ. V was clipped by 6 bases and J by 2 bases; unmatched bases: 9. The length of the CDR3 is 15 residues. Partial CDR3 DNA: TGCGCCAGCATGGGGACAGGAGGAACCAACTATGGC. This encodes CASMGTGGTNYG. The full CDR3 protein reads CASMGTGGTNYGYTF.

To note about this clone: The read gets to within 3 residues of the CDR3 end, and the germline J gene fills in the rest. The V gene is TRBV5-1, the J gene TRBJ2-3; D is unresolved. This CDR3 has 11 amino acids. Trimming took 6 bases from V and 7 from J, leaving 9 bases between them. CDR1 and CDR2 from the germline V gene are SGHRS and YFSETQ. This CDR3 is CASKSEYTQYF. CDR3 DNA, as far as it was read: TGCGCCAGCAAATCAGAGTATACG.

This clone was seen ten or more times. From the germline J gene comes the end of the CDR3, since the read stops 3 residues before it. The gene calls are TRBV10-1 and TRBJ2-3; 10 bases line up with TRBD2. With V trimmed by 5 bases and J by 4 bases, 12 bases remained unmatched. From germline, CDR1 is WNHNN and CDR2 SYGVQD (reference sequence). The CDR3 sequence is 17 residues long. The CDR3 DNA, read in part, is TGCGCCAGCAGTCGAGCGGGGGGGCACGAGCAAGCAGATACG. Residues: CASSRAGGHEQADT. The CDR3 reads in full as CASSRAGGHEQADTQYF.

This clone appeared many times. The read comes to an end 3 residues before the CDR3 does, leaving the germline J gene to fill in the end. The V call is TRBV20-1, the J call TRBJ2-3; 7 bases agree with TRBD2. Looked up from germline, CDR1 is DFQATT and CDR2 is SNEGSKA (reference sequence). The CDR3 is 15 amino acids. The trim removed 2 bases at V and 2 bases at J, leaving 7 bases unmatched. The CDR3 is CSARRGERNTDTQYF. CDR3 DNA, as far as it was read: TGCAGTGCTAGACGGGGGGAGCGAAACACAGATACG.

This clone came up many times. The CDR3 end is not reached by the read, which stops 3 residues before it; the germline J gene fills it in. This chain joins TRBV20-1 and TRBJ2-7; 9 bases are shared with TRBD1. V dropped 2 bases and J dropped 3; count of bases not matched to a gene: 5. Germline values: CDR1 DFQATT, CDR2 SNEGSKA (reference sequence). The CDR3 covers 14 residues. CDR3 DNA (partial): TGCAGTGCTAGACCGGGACAGGGAATCTACGAG. This sequence encodes CSARPGQGIYE. The whole CDR3 sequence reads CSARPGQGIYEQYF.